The next 26 T cell receptor beta chains were all read from a single sample in a study of regulatory dendritic cells for organ transplantation. The antigens for these receptors are not known. Sorted subsets were CFSE-labeled and cultured approximately 5 days with allogeneic dendritic cells. Assay used: immunoSEQ multiplex PCR; TCRdb lists only in-frame clones, some missing. The sample shows more than 9,000 clones, 65% to 85% of them seen only once. The sample consisted of memory CD4+ T cells from blood cultured with dendritic cells. Stated subset: CD45RO+ memory T cells. These receptors were collected from a human donor in good health.

J is TRBJ2-2 and V is TRBV5-1, with 8 nucleotides matching TRBD1. V shed 4 bases and J 6 bases; nucleotides not matched to a gene: 11. This CDR3 is 16 amino acids long. In germline, CDR1 is SGHRS, CDR2 YFSETQ. The CDR3: CASSQTADRVAGELFF. The CDR3, as DNA: TGCGCCAGCAGCCAAACGGCGGACAGGGTCGCCGGGGAGCTGTTTTTT.

This chain uses TRBV18 with TRBJ2-7; tentatively, D is TRBD1 or TRBD2 (5 bases each). Trimming pared 1 base from V and 0 bases from J, leaving 19 bases between. Germline-derived CDR1 and CDR2 are KGHSH and LQKENI. The CDR3 contains 18 residues. CDR3 protein: CASSPQGPSFSVSYEQYF. The DNA of the CDR3 is TGTGCCAGCTCACCACAGGGACCGTCATTCTCGGTCTCCTACGAGCAGTACTTC.

This clone was seen only once. CDR3 sequence (DNA): TGCGCCAGCAGCTCCGACCCTGGCTTGGGGAACATTCAGTACTTC. Translating it yields CASSSDPGLGNIQYF. The V gene is TRBV5-1, the J gene TRBJ2-4; no definite D call. Looked up from germline, CDR1 is SGHRS and CDR2 is YFSETQ. The CDR3 runs to 15 residues. V was pared by 3 bases and J by 7 bases, with 17 bases between.

V and J are TRBV29-1 and TRBJ1-2; D gene uncertain. There are 12 residues in the CDR3. The germline V gene has CDR1 SQVTM and CDR2 ANQGSEA. Trimming shortened V by 4 bases and J by 4 bases, and 10 bases separated the two germline ends. The CDR3 spells CSVVREGYGYTF. CDR3 sequence (DNA): TGCAGCGTTGTTCGGGAGGGCTATGGCTACACCTTC.

The genes are TRBV5-1 and TRBJ2-1, with TRBD2 matching 9 bases. This CDR3 comprises 17 residues. The ends lost 0 bases at V and 2 bases at J; junction bases unmatched: 6. Germline lookup yields CDR1 SGHRS and CDR2 YFSETQ. CDR3 amino acids: CASSLGLAVYTYNEQFF. CDR3 DNA sequence: TGCGCCAGCAGCTTGGGACTAGCGGTTTACACCTACAATGAGCAGTTCTTC.

The V gene is TRBV29-1, the J gene TRBJ2-1, with a possible D match to TRBD2 (5 bases). The germline V gene has CDR1 SQVTM and CDR2 ANQGSEA. Deletions cut 6 bases from V and 5 bases from J, with 11 bases between. The CDR3 runs to 12 residues. CDR3 sequence reads: CSVERENNEQFF. The CDR3 DNA reads TGCAGCGTCGAAAGGGAGAACAATGAGCAGTTCTTC.

V is TRBV2 and J is TRBJ2-2; 7 bases line up with TRBD1. The junction had 5 bases not matched to a gene; V was cut back by 6 bases and J by 7 bases. From germline, CDR1 is SNHLY and CDR2 FYNNEI. The CDR3 consists of 13 residues. The CDR3 coding sequence is TGTGCCAGCAGAGCCCAGGGGGTCGGGGAGCTGTTTTTT. Its translation: CASRAQGVGELFF.

This chain uses TRBV6-4 with TRBJ2-3, with 11 bases aligning to TRBD2. This CDR3 contains 16 residues. The germline gives CDR1 MRHNA, CDR2 SNTAGT. The V segment lost 3 bases and the J segment 2 bases; nucleotides outside the gene matches: 4. The CDR3 region is CASSDGTSGDTDTQYF. In nucleotides, the CDR3 is TGTGCCAGCAGTGATGGGACTAGCGGAGACACAGATACGCAGTATTTT.

The J gene is TRBJ2-3, the V gene TRBV7-2; D is possibly TRBD2 (5 bases). V was trimmed by 1 base and J by 3 bases, leaving 8 bases between them. CDR1 and CDR2 from the germline V gene are SGHTA and FQGNSA. The CDR3 runs to 14 residues. Here the CDR3 reads CASSLVRGTDTQYF. CDR3 nucleotides: TGTGCCAGCAGCTTAGTCAGAGGGACAGATACGCAGTATTTT.

The chain links TRBV19 to TRBJ2-2, with no clear D. The CDR3 sequence is 15 residues long. Trimming pared 5 bases from V and 3 bases from J, leaving 13 bases between. CDR1 is LNHDA and CDR2 is SQIVND in the germline V gene (reference sequence). CDR3 coding DNA: TGTGCCAGTAGTCCCCCGGGCCGCGACACCGGGGAGCTGTTTTTT. Amino acids: CASSPPGRDTGELFF.

V and J are TRBV27 and TRBJ2-1, with 8 bases matching TRBD2. Unmatched junction bases numbered 17, after V lost 6 bases and J lost 7 bases. Germline V gene sequence: CDR1 MNHEY, CDR2 SMNVEV (reference sequence). CDR3 length equals 17 residues. The CDR3 loop is CASSRPPAGLAGNEQFF. The CDR3 DNA reads TGTGCCAGCAGCCGACCCCCCGCTGGACTAGCTGGGAATGAGCAGTTCTTC.

The rearrangement joins TRBV19 to TRBJ1-6; 7 nucleotides line up with TRBD1. This CDR3 is 16 amino acids long. The ends lost 6 bases at V and 6 bases at J; junction bases unmatched: 11. Germline-derived CDR1 and CDR2 are LNHDA and SQIVND (reference sequence). The CDR3 reads CASRKGRQGLNSPLHF. CDR3 nucleotide sequence: TGTGCCAGTAGAAAAGGACGACAGGGTCTTAATTCACCCCTCCACTTT. The complete variable domain, with remaining parts taken from reference TRBV19 and TRBJ1-6, reads DGGITQSPKYLFRKEGQNVTLSCEQNLNHDAMYWYRQDPGQGLRLIYYSQIVNDFQKGDIAEGYSVSREKKESFPLTVTSAQKNPTAFYLCASRKGRQGLNSPLHFGNGTRLTVT.

The chain joins TRBV5-3 to TRBJ2-3, with 11 nucleotides matching TRBD2. TRBV5-3 is annotated as an ORF whose role is uncertain. This CDR3 contains 20 residues. V gave up 3 bases and J gave up 1 base; unmatched junction bases: 16. CDR3 sequence (DNA): TGTGCCAGAAGCTCCCCCATAGCGGGAGGGCCGTGTCCCCGCACAGATACGCAGTATTTT. This sequence encodes CARSSPIAGGPCPRTDTQYF.

The rearrangement uses TRBV27 and TRBJ1-5; TRBD1 aligns across 7 bases. Per germline, CDR1 MNHEY and CDR2 SMNVEV (reference sequence). J lost 5 bases, V lost 8 bases, and 6 bases had no gene match. The CDR3 consists of 13 residues. The CDR3 loop reads CASPGGVHQPQHF. DNA of the CDR3: TGTGCCAGCCCAGGGGGGGTACATCAGCCCCAGCATTTT.

This clone has just one count. This sequence joins TRBV7-3 and TRBJ2-3; D gene ambiguous. The CDR3 runs to 14 residues. Deletions cut 5 bases from V and 0 bases from J, with 9 bases between. Germline loops: CDR1 SGHTA, CDR2 FQGTGA. CDR3 loop: CASSLTPSTDTQYF. The CDR3 nucleotides are TGTGCCAGCAGCCTCACTCCCAGCACAGATACGCAGTATTTT.

This clone was found a few times. The chain is built from TRBV7-9 and TRBJ2-3; 8 bases map to TRBD2. The CDR3 covers 13 residues. Looked up from germline, CDR1 is SEHNR and CDR2 is FQNEAQ (reference sequence). Trimming at V came to 9 bases and at J to 2 bases, leaving 4 bases not matched to a gene. The CDR3 here is CASYSGATDTQYF. The CDR3, as DNA: TGTGCCAGTTATAGCGGGGCCACAGATACGCAGTATTTT.

The chain carries TRBV19 and TRBJ1-2; 7 bases map to TRBD1. The CDR3 runs 15 residues. CDR1 is LNHDA, CDR2 SQIVND, per germline (reference sequence). V lost 7 bases to trimming and J lost 2 bases; unmatched junction nucleotides: 10. CDR3 loop: CASTANPRGNYGYTF. DNA of the CDR3: TGTGCCAGTACCGCAAATCCCAGGGGGAACTATGGCTACACCTTC.

The J gene is TRBJ2-5, the V gene TRBV11-1; possible D gene TRBD1, 6 bases. V was pared by 5 bases and J by 10 bases, with 17 bases between. The CDR3 length is 13 residues. Looked up from germline, CDR1 is SGHAT and CDR2 is FQDESV (reference sequence). CDR3 coding DNA: TGTGCCAGCAGCCCAAGAGGGGGATTGGGCCAGTACTTC. This codes for CASSPRGGLGQYF.

The chain joins TRBV28 to TRBJ2-7; a possible D gene is TRBD2 (5 bases). The V and J ends lost 2 bases and 6 bases respectively, with 8 bases between them. The CDR3 covers 12 residues. Germline lookup yields CDR1 MDHEN and CDR2 SYDVKM. The CDR3 nucleotides are TGTGCCAGCAGTTTAGAGGGTTTCGAGCAGTACTTC. As protein: CASSLEGFEQYF. Filled out from reference TRBV28 and TRBJ2-7, the complete variable domain reads DVKVTQSSRYLVKRTGEKVFLECVQDMDHENMFWYRQDPGLGLRLIYFSYDVKMKEKGDIPEGYSVSREKKERFSLILESASTNQTSMYLCASSLEGFEQYFGPGTRLTVT.

V is TRBV30 and J is TRBJ2-5; D ambiguous. Between the trimmed V and J ends, which lost 0 bases and 1 base, there was a span of 6 bases. Germline V lookup: CDR1 GTSNPN, CDR2 SVGIG (reference sequence). The CDR3 totals 13 residues. CDR3 amino acids: CAWSVGTQETQYF. The CDR3 coding sequence is TGTGCCTGGAGTGTAGGTACCCAAGAGACCCAGTACTTC.

This chain uses TRBV5-1 with TRBJ2-7; tentatively, D is TRBD1 (5 bases). The germline CDR1 and CDR2 sequences are SGHRS and YFSETQ. The CDR3 has 15 amino acids. V lost 1 base to trimming and J lost 7 bases, with 18 bases between them. The CDR3 nucleotides are TGCGCCAGCAGCTTGACCGGCAGGGTTACTGGGGAGCAGTACTTC. Translation gives CASSLTGRVTGEQYF.

This clone was found once. This sequence joins TRBV2 and TRBJ1-1; possible D gene TRBD1, 6 bases. The V end was cut by 4 bases, the J end by 8 bases, with 11 bases between. The CDR3 sequence is 12 residues long. From germline, CDR1 is SNHLY and CDR2 FYNNEI. CDR3 residues: CASSVGGGEAFF. CDR3 nucleotide sequence: TGTGCCAGCAGTGTTGGGGGGGGCGAAGCTTTCTTT.

The J gene is TRBJ2-7, the V gene TRBV4-3, with 7 bases matching TRBD1. Per the germline V gene, CDR1 is LGHNA and CDR2 is YSLEER. The CDR3 has 16 amino acids. V was clipped by 2 bases and J by 0 bases; unmatched bases: 7. This CDR3 is CASSQNPGGSSYEQYF. CDR3 DNA: TGCGCCAGCAGCCAAAACCCAGGGGGTAGCTCCTACGAGCAGTACTTC.

CDR3 nucleotide sequence: TGTGCCAGTAGTATGGCCGCGAGGGGCTACACCTTC. It codes for CASSMAARGYTF. The V gene is TRBV19, the J gene TRBJ1-2; D ambiguous. The germline V and J ends were trimmed by 3 bases and 8 bases, with 10 bases remaining between them. The CDR3 sequence is 12 residues long. Germline lookup yields CDR1 LNHDA and CDR2 SQIVND (reference sequence).

V gene TRBV14 combines with J gene TRBJ2-2; possibly TRBD1 for D (5 bases). V was cut by 6 bases and J by 4 bases, with 12 bases left in between. Germline V gene sequence: CDR1 SGHDN, CDR2 FVKESK. This CDR3 is 14 amino acids long. CDR3 sequence: CASRFDRFTGELFF. The CDR3, as DNA: TGTGCCAGCAGGTTCGACAGATTCACCGGGGAGCTGTTTTTT.

The chain has TRBV9 and TRBJ1-3; D not certain. The V end lost 0 bases, the J end lost 3 bases, and 10 bases lay between the germline ends. The germline V gene has CDR1 SGDLS and CDR2 YYNGEE. The length of the CDR3 is 15 residues. For the CDR3, the DNA is TGTGCCAGCAGCGTAGGAAGGGCGGGTGGAAACACCATATATTTT. Its translation is CASSVGRAGGNTIYF.